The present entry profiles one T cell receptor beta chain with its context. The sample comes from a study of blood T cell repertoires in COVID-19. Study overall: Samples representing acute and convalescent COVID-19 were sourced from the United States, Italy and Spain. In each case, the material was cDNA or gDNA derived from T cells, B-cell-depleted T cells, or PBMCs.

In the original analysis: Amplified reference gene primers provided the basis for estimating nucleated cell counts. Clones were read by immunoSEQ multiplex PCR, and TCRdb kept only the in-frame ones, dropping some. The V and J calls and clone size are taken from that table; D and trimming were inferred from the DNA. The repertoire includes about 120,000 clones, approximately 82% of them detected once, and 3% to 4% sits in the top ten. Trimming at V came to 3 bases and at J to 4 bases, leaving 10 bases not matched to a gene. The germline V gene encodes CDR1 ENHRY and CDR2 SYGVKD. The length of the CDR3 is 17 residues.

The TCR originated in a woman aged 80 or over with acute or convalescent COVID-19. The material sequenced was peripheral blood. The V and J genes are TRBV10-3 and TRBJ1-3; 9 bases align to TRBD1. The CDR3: CAISDTVQGAGGNTIYF. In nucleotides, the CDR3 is TGTGCCATCAGTGATACCGTACAGGGGGCCGGAGGAAACACCATATATTTT.